Listed below are T cell receptor beta chains from one sample, sequenced in a study of blood T cells in healthy people across ages. Each CDR3 protein is one row after TCRdb ran MiXCR on the 5' RACE reads. The sample has 1,500,000 or so distinct CDR3 sequences, approximately 39% seen once; the top ten hold over 3.5%. The sequencing input was blood. The receptors derive from a woman aged 18-30 years in good health. Both conserved end residues are part of each CDR3. The D gene is left open where the match is weak. Clone size is given for some rows only: seen once, a few or many times, or a class if the clone is expanded.

V gene	J gene	D gene	clone size	CDR3 DNA	CDR3 protein
TRBV27	TRBJ2-7	.	few	TGTGCCAGCAGTTTCTGGCCCACCGCGCGGGCTGACTACGAGCAGTACTTC	CASSFWPTARADYEQYF
TRBV28	TRBJ1-2	.	.	TGTGCCAGCAGGGGGGGAGCCAGGCATGGCTACACCTTC	CASRGGARHGYTF
TRBV7-2	TRBJ1-5	.	.	TGTGCCAGCAGCTTATATTGGGGCCTCAATCAGCCCCAGCATTTT	CASSLYWGLNQPQHF
TRBV25-1	TRBJ2-2	TRBD2	once	TGTGCCAGCAGTGAAGGTCTAGCGGGAGCCCCGAACACCGGGGAGCTGTTTTTT	CASSEGLAGAPNTGELFF
TRBV10-3	TRBJ2-1	.	.	TGTGCCATCAGTGACTCTAACTTTCAGGGGAGCTCCTACAATGAGCAGTTCTTC	CAISDSNFQGSSYNEQFF
TRBV14	TRBJ2-3	.	.	TGTGCCAGCAGCCCCCGGTTGACCGCGGATACGCAGTATTTT	CASSPRLTADTQYF
TRBV7-9	TRBJ2-7	.	few	TGTGCCAGCAGCTCGGGACATGGAGCCTACGAGCAGTACTTC	CASSSGHGAYEQYF
TRBV20-1	TRBJ2-1	.	.	TGCAGTGTTAAGGGAAACAGGGCCTTTGAGCAGTTCTTC	CSVKGNRAFEQFF
TRBV10-3	TRBJ1-1	.	few	TGTGCCATCAGTGCCACAGGGACGGGTGAAGCTTTCTTT	CAISATGTGEAFF
TRBV5-6	TRBJ2-1	.	few	TGTGCCAGCAGCTTGTTTCCGGAGGTCTCCTACAATGAGCAGTTCTTC	CASSLFPEVSYNEQFF
TRBV20-1	TRBJ2-3	TRBD2	.	TGCAGTGCAAACACTAGCGGTAGCACAGATACGCAGTATTTT	CSANTSGSTDTQYF
TRBV6-5	TRBJ2-3	.	.	TGTGCCAGCAGTTACGGGGACAACACAGATACGCAGTATTTT	CASSYGDNTDTQYF
TRBV6-5	TRBJ2-1	TRBD1	few	TGTGCCAGCAGTTACGGGGACAGGGACATCAATGAGCAGTTCTTC	CASSYGDRDINEQFF
TRBV6-5	TRBJ1-5	.	few	TGTGCCAGCAGTTACGTGGGGGGCAATCAGCCCCAGCATTTT	CASSYVGGNQPQHF
TRBV6-2/TRBV6-3	TRBJ1-5	TRBD1	few	TGTGCCAGCAGAACGGACAGGAGAAGCAATCAGCCCCAGCATTTT	CASRTDRRSNQPQHF
TRBV20-1	TRBJ1-2	TRBD1	.	TGCAGTGCTAAAAGGACAGGCAGTAAAGGCTACACCTTC	CSAKRTGSKGYTF